The T cell receptor beta chain described here comes from a study of blood T cell repertoires in COVID-19. Study context: Acute and convalescent COVID-19 specimens originated in the United States, Italy and Spain.

How the authors handled the data: For nucleated cells, counts were estimated from reference gene primer amplification. Clones were sequenced by immunoSEQ multiplex PCR, and TCRdb holds only the in-frame ones, with some missing. D and trimming were read from the DNA, whereas the V and J calls and clone size are those reported in that table. The table has hundreds of thousands of clones, approximately 87% seen once; the top ten hold about 6.9%. Germline V CDR1 and CDR2: SGHKS, YYEKEE (reference sequence). V was pared by 2 bases and J by 5 bases, with 13 bases between. CDR3 length: 14 residues. This TCR came from a woman aged 50 to 60 with COVID-19, enrolled during active disease. Sequencing was done on a sample of peripheral blood. This chain joins TRBV5-5 and TRBJ1-1; D might be TRBD1 (6 bases). The CDR3 bases are TGTGCCAGCAGCTTTGGCGGGGGCGGAACTGAAGCTTTCTTT. Translating it yields CASSFGGGGTEAFF.